What follows are 16 T cell receptor beta chains derived from one specimen sequenced in a study of cytomegalovirus exposure and HLA in healthy donors. Amplification used 60 Vbeta primers and 13 Jbeta primers. Clones were read by immunoSEQ multiplex PCR, and TCRdb kept only the in-frame ones, dropping some. The table lists fewer than 350,000 clones, approximately 90% of them singletons. What was sequenced was PBMCs. All receptors come from a woman younger than 35 in good health and CMV-seronegative.

The V call is TRBV6-1, the J call TRBJ2-7, with a tentative D call TRBD1 (6 bases). V was shortened by 8 bases and J by 7 bases, with 18 bases between the two germline ends. The CDR3 runs to 13 residues. Germline CDR1 MNHNS, CDR2 SASEGT. The CDR3 DNA sequence: TGTGCCAGCGGCGGACATGACAGGAGGGAGCAGTACTTC. This gives the protein CASGGHDRREQYF.

The chain is built from TRBV9 and TRBJ2-1; D ambiguous. Germline V gene sequence: CDR1 SGDLS, CDR2 YYNGEE. The CDR3 contains 12 residues. Trimming removed 1 base from V and 6 bases from J, with 5 bases in between. The CDR3 nucleotides are TGTGCCAGCAGCGTATTCGGCAATGAGCAGTTCTTC. It codes for CASSVFGNEQFF.

V is TRBV5-1 and J is TRBJ1-2; no firm D call. The V gene lost 0 bases and the J gene lost 5 bases, with 23 bases spanning the gap. The CDR3 runs to 18 residues. CDR1 is SGHRS and CDR2 is YFSETQ in the germline V gene. CDR3 region: CASSLAEGAWTFFYGYTF. The DNA for the CDR3 is TGCGCCAGCAGCTTGGCTGAGGGCGCCTGGACCTTTTTTTATGGCTACACCTTC.

This chain uses TRBV6-5 with TRBJ2-1; TRBD2 might be the D (5 bases). CDR1 is MNHEY and CDR2 is SVGAGI in the germline V gene. The V end was cut by 6 bases, the J end by 8 bases, with 17 bases between. This CDR3 has 14 residues. CDR3 in amino acids: CASSQRAGGYEQFF. The CDR3 DNA reads as TGTGCCAGCAGCCAACGGGCGGGTGGCTATGAGCAGTTCTTC.

The genes are TRBV9 and TRBJ1-1, with D hard to call. The CDR3 length is 14 residues. Trimming cost V 4 bases and J 1 base, with 11 bases left between them. Looked up from germline, CDR1 is SGDLS and CDR2 is YYNGEE. Written as DNA, the CDR3 is TGTGCCAGCAGCCTGTTGTCACAGAACACTGAAGCTTTCTTT. Protein sequence: CASSLLSQNTEAFF.

The V gene is TRBV21-1, the J gene TRBJ1-2. TRBV21-1 is classified as a pseudogene. The CDR3 is made up of 15 amino acids. The CDR3 DNA reads as TGTGCCAGCAGCAAGCGCACCTACCCCCTCTATGGCTACACCTTC. Its translation is CASSKRTYPLYGYTF.

The chain is built from TRBV30 and TRBJ2-2; 7 bases line up with TRBD1. The junction had 10 bases not matched to a gene; V was cut back by 3 bases and J by 6 bases. The V gene's germline CDR1 is GTSNPN and CDR2 SVGIG (reference sequence). This CDR3 is built from 15 residues. This chain's CDR3 is CAWSATRTGAGELFF. The CDR3 region has the DNA TGTGCCTGGAGCGCTACGCGGACAGGCGCCGGGGAGCTGTTTTTT.

The chain combines TRBV6-5 with TRBJ2-7, with D possibly TRBD2 on 5 matching bases. Germline-derived CDR1 and CDR2 are MNHEY and SVGAGI. Deletions cut 5 bases from V and 2 bases from J, with 10 bases between. CDR3 length: 13 residues. The CDR3 loop is CASSTSPPYEQYF. The CDR3, as DNA: TGTGCCAGCAGTACTAGTCCTCCCTACGAGCAGTACTTC.

The chain recombines TRBV9 with TRBJ2-5; the match to TRBD2 covers 12 bases. Germline-derived CDR1 and CDR2 are SGDLS and YYNGEE. The V gene end was trimmed by 0 bases and the J gene end by 1 base; junction bases not matched to a gene: 7. The CDR3 spans 18 residues. Here the CDR3 reads CASSVGRLAGDFQETQYF. The CDR3 nucleotides are TGTGCCAGCAGCGTAGGGAGACTAGCGGGGGATTTCCAAGAGACCCAGTACTTC.

The chain recombines TRBV6-1 with TRBJ2-7; TRBD1 matches 9 bases. In germline, CDR1 is MNHNS, CDR2 SASEGT. J lost 0 bases, V lost 8 bases, and 5 bases had no gene match. The CDR3 is 14 amino acids. In DNA, the CDR3 is TGTGCCAGCCGTGGACAGGGGAGCTCCTACGAGCAGTACTTC. Translating gives CASRGQGSSYEQYF.

In its sample, this clone was seen a few times. This chain's CDR3 is CASSDLGTADEKLFF. The CDR3 DNA follows: TGTGCCAGCAGTGATCTAGGGACAGCCGATGAAAAACTGTTTTTT. The V call is TRBV25-1, the J call TRBJ1-4; 7 positions match TRBD1. The ends lost 3 bases at V and 6 bases at J; junction bases unmatched: 7. This CDR3 comprises 15 residues. Looked up from germline, CDR1 is MGHDK and CDR2 is SYGVNS.

This chain uses TRBV5-1 with TRBJ1-4, with D unresolved. The V end was cut by 4 bases, the J end by 0 bases, with 10 bases between. The CDR3 is 15 residues long. CDR1 is SGHRS, CDR2 YFSETQ, per germline. The CDR3 nucleotides read TGCGCCAGCAGCGAAGACGGGACAACTAATGAAAAACTGTTTTTT. This encodes CASSEDGTTNEKLFF.

The J gene is TRBJ2-7, the V gene TRBV6-1; D remains ambiguous. CDR3 length equals 15 residues. Germline loops: CDR1 MNHNS, CDR2 SASEGT. V was shortened by 4 bases and J by 0 bases, with 13 bases between the two germline ends. CDR3 DNA sequence: TGTGCCAGCAGTGTTGAACTTCTGATCTCCTACGAGCAGTACTTC. Protein sequence: CASSVELLISYEQYF.

J is TRBJ2-2 and V is TRBV15, with 12 positions matching TRBD2. V dropped 0 bases and J dropped 5; count of bases not matched to a gene: 4. The CDR3 loop spans 17 amino acids. Germline V CDR1 and CDR2: LNHNV, YYDKDF (reference sequence). The CDR3 loop reads CATSRDPGLAGTGELFF. The CDR3 DNA sequence: TGTGCCACCAGCAGAGACCCCGGACTAGCGGGGACCGGGGAGCTGTTTTTT.

The gene calls are TRBV30 and TRBJ2-7, with 11 bases fitting TRBD2. The CDR3 length is 12 residues. The ends lost 1 base at V and 7 bases at J; junction bases unmatched: 0. The germline V gene has CDR1 GTSNPN and CDR2 SVGIG (reference sequence). The CDR3 region is CAWSGLAGEQYF. The CDR3 DNA reads as TGTGCCTGGAGTGGACTAGCGGGGGAGCAGTACTTC.

CDR3 in amino acids: CASSTPLEGYEQYF. The CDR3 DNA sequence: TGTGCCAGTAGTACACCCCTTGAGGGCTACGAGCAGTACTTC. The chain uses TRBV19 and TRBJ2-7; perhaps TRBD2 as D (5 bases). Germline V gene lookup returns CDR1 LNHDA and CDR2 SQIVND (reference sequence). V was clipped by 4 bases and J by 3 bases, with 13 bases between them. The CDR3 contains 14 residues.